The T cell receptor (beta chain) under discussion was sequenced for a study of human T cells and chemical hapten exposure. Study-level information: Patch testing was performed with 0.01% DPC on the upper back, with reading at 6 days.

The sample's time point: pre-sensitization, week 0. Treatment specified: therapeutic diphenylcyclopropenone sensitization with weekly scalp DPC. In TCRdb, the RACE reads were re-called with MiXCR into one record per CDR3 protein. The data contain more than 250,000 distinct CDR3 sequences, 7.5% to 9% of them singletons. This CDR3 region has 13 residues. Germline V gene data show CDR1 as SQVTM and CDR2 as ANQGSEA. Unmatched junction bases numbered 9, after V lost 7 bases and J lost 4 bases. Study-wide results and limits: Controls had significantly fewer large CDR3 similarity clusters than were formed by expanded TCRs.

This clonotype was observed a handful of times. Its specificity is not known. J is TRBJ1-2 and V is TRBV29-1; 7 positions agree with TRBD1. The input for sequencing was whole blood, taken in connection with sensitization to the hapten diphenylcyclopropenone (DPC). This TCR derives from a woman aged 40 to 50 with alopecia areata. Some clones in this sample may be carry-over from other donors' samples. The CDR3 coding sequence is TGCAGCGCCCAGGGACAGAACGGCTATGGCTACACCTTC. Translated: CSAQGQNGYGYTF.